This T cell receptor (beta chain) was recorded in a study of T cell responses to AZD1222 COVID-19 vaccine. Per germline, CDR1 SGHRS and CDR2 YFSETQ. J was trimmed by 11 bases and V by 2 bases; bases with no gene match: 5. The CDR3 sequence is 12 residues long. Generated by immunoSEQ multiplex PCR, the TCRdb table keeps only in-frame clones and is missing some. The sample shows around 70,000 clones, 70% to 90% of them seen only once. J is TRBJ1-1 and V is TRBV5-1; the match to TRBD1 covers 8 bases. Sample: peripheral blood, taken 28 days after the second AZD1222 dose. The receptor was derived from an adult who received the AZD1222 COVID-19 vaccine. This chain's CDR3 is CASSLTQGAAFF. The CDR3 DNA follows: TGCGCCAGCAGCTTAACCCAGGGGGCGGCTTTCTTT.